Presented here are 10 T cell receptor beta chains from one specimen sequenced in a study of blood T cell repertoires in COVID-19. Here immunoSEQ multiplex PCR was the method, and the copy in TCRdb shows in-frame clones only, minus some. The data contain about 290,000 clones, about 89% of them singletons. The sample was PBMCs or T cells enriched from blood (not recorded which). These receptors were taken from a woman aged 35 to 49 who had recovered from COVID-19.

The genes are TRBV11-1 and TRBJ2-7, with a possible D match to TRBD1 (5 bases). From germline, CDR1 is SGHAT and CDR2 FQDESV (reference sequence). The CDR3 covers 13 residues. The ends were cut back, 3 bases at V and 6 bases at J, with 12 bases in the middle. The DNA for the CDR3 is TGTGCCAGCAGCTTTCAAGGGGATACCGAGCAGTACTTC. It is translated as CASSFQGDTEQYF.

The V gene is TRBV19, the J gene TRBJ1-5; no clear D gene. The length of the CDR3 is 17 residues. V dropped 6 bases and J dropped 2 bases, with 20 bases sitting between them. Germline CDR1 LNHDA, CDR2 SQIVND (reference sequence). CDR3 bases: TGTGCCAGTAGCCCCATCGGAGTACGGAAAGGCAATCAGCCCCAGCATTTT. Translated: CASSPIGVRKGNQPQHF.

The chain is built from TRBV18 and TRBJ1-4; D is possibly TRBD1 (6 bases). In germline, CDR1 is KGHSH, CDR2 LQKENI. The CDR3 is made up of 15 amino acids. The germline V and J ends were trimmed by 3 bases and 3 bases, with 11 bases remaining between them. The CDR3 DNA reads TGTGCCAGCTCACCTACAGGGTCGGCTAATGAAAAACTGTTTTTT. As protein: CASSPTGSANEKLFF. Looking up the rest from reference TRBV18 and TRBJ1-4 gives the full variable domain: NAGVMQNPRHLVRRRGQEARLRCSPMKGHSHVYWYRQLPEEGLKFMVYLQKENIIDESGMPKERFSAEFPKEGPSILRIQQVVRGDSAAYFCASSPTGSANEKLFFGSGTQLSVL.

V gene TRBV11-2 combines with J gene TRBJ1-5; maybe TRBD1 (6 bases). CDR3 size: 14 residues. V gave up 2 bases and J gave up 5 bases, with 10 bases separating them. The germline CDR1 and CDR2 sequences are SGHAT and FQNNGV. The CDR3 here is CASSLMDSDQPQHF. DNA of the CDR3: TGTGCCAGCAGCTTAATGGACAGCGATCAGCCCCAGCATTTT. The entire variable domain, with the rest obtained from reference TRBV11-2 and TRBJ1-5, is as follows: EAGVAQSPRYKIIEKRQSVAFWCNPISGHATLYWYQQILGQGPKLLIQFQNNGVVDDSQLPKDRFSAERLKGVDSTLKIQPAKLEDSAVYLCASSLMDSDQPQHFGDGTRLSIL.

The chain employs TRBV6-6 and TRBJ1-6; D is perhaps TRBD1 (6 bases). V lost 10 bases to trimming and J lost 7 bases, with 14 bases between them. Germline assignment: CDR1 MNHNY and CDR2 SVGAGI (reference sequence). The CDR3 is 13 residues long. In DNA form, the CDR3 reads TGTGCCACCGATGGACAGCCGAATTCACCCCTCCACTTT. Translated, it gives CATDGQPNSPLHF.

The V call is TRBV14, the J call TRBJ2-3, with D perhaps matching TRBD1 (5 bases). There are 14 residues in the CDR3. Germline CDR1 reads SGHDN; CDR2 reads FVKESK. V was shortened by 1 base and J by 1 base, with 6 bases between the two germline ends. The DNA for the CDR3 is TGTGCCAGCAGCCAAGCCAGGGGCACAGATACGCAGTATTTT. It codes for CASSQARGTDTQYF.

CDR3 DNA: TGTGCCAGCAGCCAGTTCCGGGACAGCGCGAACACCGGGGAGCTGTTTTTT. It translates to CASSQFRDSANTGELFF. The V gene is TRBV14, the J gene TRBJ2-2; 7 nucleotides line up with TRBD1. CDR3 length equals 17 residues. Germline V gene sequence: CDR1 SGHDN, CDR2 FVKESK. Trimming at V came to 3 bases and at J to 0 bases, leaving 7 bases not matched to a gene.

The chain has TRBV5-1 and TRBJ1-2; tentatively, D is TRBD1 (5 bases). In germline, CDR1 is SGHRS, CDR2 YFSETQ. CDR3 length: 14 amino acids. Trimming removed 3 bases from V and 0 bases from J, with 9 bases in between. The DNA for the CDR3 is TGCGCCAGCAGCTCAGGACAACCTAACTATGGCTACACCTTC. Protein sequence: CASSSGQPNYGYTF.

The chain carries TRBV7-6 and TRBJ2-5; D perhaps matches TRBD2 (6 bases). V lost 5 bases to trimming and J lost 5 bases, with 18 bases between them. This CDR3 has 15 amino acids. Per the germline V gene, CDR1 is SGHVS and CDR2 is FNYEAQ. CDR3 sequence (DNA): TGTGCCAGCAGCACGGGGGTTAGGGGATTGGAGACCCAGTACTTC. It translates to CASSTGVRGLETQYF.

V and J are TRBV24-1 and TRBJ2-3, with TRBD2 identical over 9 bases. The CDR3 contains 16 residues. Looked up from germline, CDR1 is KGHDR and CDR2 is SFDVKD. V shed 2 bases and J 4 bases; nucleotides not matched to a gene: 6. The DNA for the CDR3 is TGTGCCACCAGTGATTCGGGCGGGGGGGCTCCAGATACGCAGTATTTT. It translates to CATSDSGGGAPDTQYF.